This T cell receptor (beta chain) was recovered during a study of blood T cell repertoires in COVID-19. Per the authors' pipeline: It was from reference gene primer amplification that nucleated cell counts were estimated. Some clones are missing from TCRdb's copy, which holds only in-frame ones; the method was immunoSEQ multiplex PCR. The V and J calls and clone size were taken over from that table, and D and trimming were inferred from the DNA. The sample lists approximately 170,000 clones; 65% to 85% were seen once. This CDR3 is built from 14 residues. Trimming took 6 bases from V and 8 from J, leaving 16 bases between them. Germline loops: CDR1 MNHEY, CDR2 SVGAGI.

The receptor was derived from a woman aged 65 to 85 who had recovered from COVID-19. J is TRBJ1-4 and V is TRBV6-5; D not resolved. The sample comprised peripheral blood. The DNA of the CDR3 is TGTGCCAGCAGCCCGGACGGGGATAGGGAAAAACTGTTTTTT. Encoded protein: CASSPDGDREKLFF.